Following are 25 T cell receptor beta chains from one sample sequenced in a study of blood T cell repertoires in COVID-19. Sequenced by immunoSEQ multiplex PCR; TCRdb stores in-frame clones only, minus some. The sample includes some 250,000 clones, around three quarters of them seen just once. Sequencing was done on a sample of peripheral blood. Receptor source: a woman older than 75 with acute or convalescent COVID-19.

The DNA for the CDR3 is TGTGCCAGCAGTCTAAATAGACAAGTTCGCACTGAAGCTTTCTTT. It is translated as CASSLNRQVRTEAFF. The chain is built from TRBV11-2 and TRBJ1-1; D is unresolved. This CDR3 spans 15 amino acids. V gave up 6 bases and J gave up 4 bases, with 18 bases separating them. The V gene's germline CDR1 is SGHAT and CDR2 FQNNGV.

The CDR3 is CASSLGGANTGELFF. The CDR3 nucleotides are TGCGCCAGCAGCTTGGGCGGAGCGAACACCGGGGAGCTGTTTTTT. V is TRBV5-1 and J is TRBJ2-2; the D is unclear. The germline V gene encodes CDR1 SGHRS and CDR2 YFSETQ. V lost 0 bases and J lost 0, with 6 bases in between. The CDR3 consists of 15 residues.

The rearrangement joins TRBV11-2 to TRBJ1-2; 7 positions match TRBD1. Germline CDR1 SGHAT, CDR2 FQNNGV. The V segment lost 3 bases and the J segment 4 bases; nucleotides outside the gene matches: 8. The CDR3 runs 15 residues. The chain's CDR3 is CASSFAPTGSYGYTF. CDR3 sequence (DNA): TGTGCCAGCAGCTTTGCCCCGACAGGGTCCTATGGCTACACCTTC.

V gene TRBV15 combines with J gene TRBJ1-5; D is undetermined. Germline V gene sequence: CDR1 LNHNV, CDR2 YYDKDF (reference sequence). V dropped 2 bases and J dropped 0 bases, with 11 bases sitting between them. This CDR3 spans 16 amino acids. CDR3 in DNA: TGTGCCACCAGCAGAACCCCGGGAGATAGCAATCAGCCCCAGCATTTT. It is translated as CATSRTPGDSNQPQHF.

The chain combines TRBV12-2 with TRBJ2-7; TRBD1, the table's D call, lacks a check against the DNA. TRBV12-2 is tagged as a pseudogene. The CDR3 runs to 16 residues. The CDR3 nucleotides are TGTGCAAGTCGCTTAGCGTATGGGGCGACGGTTAACGAGCAGTACTTC. This translates into CASRLAYGATVNEQYF.

The rearrangement uses TRBV19 and TRBJ2-6; D ambiguous. CDR1 and CDR2 (germline): LNHDA, SQIVND (reference sequence). The CDR3 is 16 amino acids. V was pared by 5 bases and J by 0 bases, with 11 bases between. CDR3 DNA: TGTGCCAGTAGTCCGAACGGTTTCTCTGGGGCCAACGTCCTGACTTTC. This sequence encodes CASSPNGFSGANVLTF.

This chain links TRBV19 with TRBJ1-1; the D is unclear. Trimming took 0 bases from V and 1 from J, leaving 6 bases between them. Germline V gives CDR1 LNHDA, CDR2 SQIVND (reference sequence). CDR3 length: 14 amino acids. The CDR3 is CASSIERPNTEAFF. CDR3 DNA sequence: TGTGCCAGTAGTATAGAGAGGCCGAACACTGAAGCTTTCTTT.

J is TRBJ1-2 and V is TRBV30; tentatively, D is TRBD1 (6 bases). Germline loops: CDR1 GTSNPN, CDR2 SVGIG (reference sequence). V was pared by 1 base and J by 2 bases, with 11 bases between. The CDR3 sequence is 14 residues long. The CDR3 DNA reads as TGTGCCTGGAGTGCCCCGGGACAAAACTATGGCTACACCTTC. Translating gives CAWSAPGQNYGYTF.

This clone was seen more than once but under ten times. The rearrangement links TRBV20-1 to TRBJ2-1; D is unresolved. CDR1 is DFQATT and CDR2 is SNEGSKA in the germline V gene (reference sequence). This CDR3 has 10 amino acids. Trimming removed 4 bases at V and 5 bases at J, with 3 bases between. CDR3 bases: TGCAGTGCTACCAACAATGAGCAGTTCTTC. Its protein product is CSATNNEQFF.

This rearrangement joins TRBV2 to TRBJ2-1, with a possible D match to TRBD2 (6 bases). Germline assignment: CDR1 SNHLY and CDR2 FYNNEI. V gave up 6 bases and J gave up 6 bases, with 18 bases separating them. CDR3 length: 15 residues. The CDR3 region has the DNA TGTGCCAGCAGCCGGGACTCTGGGGGGTCCAATGAGCAGTTCTTC. It yields the protein CASSRDSGGSNEQFF.

The gene calls are TRBV18 and TRBJ1-6, with TRBD1 identical over 8 bases. CDR3 length equals 15 residues. The V segment lost 3 bases and the J segment 9 bases; nucleotides outside the gene matches: 7. CDR1 is KGHSH and CDR2 is LQKENI in the germline V gene. The CDR3 DNA sequence: TGTGCCAGCTCACCTTCGCCAGGGGGCGGTTCACCCCTCCACTTT. As protein: CASSPSPGGGSPLHF.

The V call is TRBV29-1, the J call TRBJ2-1; TRBD2 agrees at 8 bases. J lost 9 bases, V lost 4 bases, and 11 bases had no gene match. Germline lookup yields CDR1 SQVTM and CDR2 ANQGSEA. This CDR3 has 14 amino acids. For the CDR3, the DNA is TGCAGCGTTGTCCGGGGGACTAGGGCTGGTGAGCAGTTCTTC. Protein sequence: CSVVRGTRAGEQFF.

The chain links TRBV12-5 to TRBJ2-6; 8 bases match TRBD2. The ends lost 0 bases at V and 0 bases at J; junction bases unmatched: 16. The germline V gene has CDR1 LGHNT and CDR2 FRNRAP. The CDR3 is 22 residues long. The CDR3 loop reads CASGLVLGSGILEFSGANVLTF. CDR3 DNA sequence: TGTGCTAGTGGTTTGGTACTGGGTAGCGGGATATTAGAATTCTCTGGGGCCAACGTCCTGACTTTC.

The chain has TRBV7-2 and TRBJ2-7; D is uncertain. Germline-derived CDR1 and CDR2 are SGHTA and FQGNSA. The germline V and J ends were trimmed by 6 bases and 7 bases, with 13 bases remaining between them. The CDR3 is made up of 12 amino acids. The chain's CDR3 is CASRFLEDEQYF. DNA for the CDR3: TGTGCCAGCAGATTTCTAGAGGATGAGCAGTACTTC.

This chain connects TRBV6-5 to TRBJ2-7, with TRBD1 matching over 10 bases. The CDR3 spans 12 residues. Per the germline V gene, CDR1 is MNHEY and CDR2 is SVGAGI. V trimming: 6 bases; J trimming: 9 bases; junction bases outside the gene matches: 5. The CDR3 bases are TGTGCCAGCAGGGAGACAGGGGGCTCGCAGTACTTC. This gives the protein CASRETGGSQYF.

The chain uses TRBV5-1 and TRBJ2-3; 8 bases match TRBD2. The CDR3 totals 17 residues. Germline trimming cut 2 bases from V and 2 bases from J; bases unmatched to any gene: 10. Germline V gene data show CDR1 as SGHRS and CDR2 as YFSETQ. CDR3 nucleotides: TGCGCCAGCAGCTTTGGCCTACTAGCGGATCTCACAGATACGCAGTATTTT. Its translation is CASSFGLLADLTDTQYF.

This chain connects TRBV7-2 to TRBJ2-7, with TRBD2 matching over 10 bases. This CDR3 is 18 amino acids long. Germline trimming cut 1 base from V and 0 bases from J; bases unmatched to any gene: 9. Per germline, CDR1 SGHTA and CDR2 FQGNSA. As DNA, the CDR3 is TGTGCCAGCAGCTTAGAAGCTAGCGGGGGACCGAGCTCCTACGAGCAGTACTTC. Translating gives CASSLEASGGPSSYEQYF.

In its sample, this clone was seen a few times. V gene TRBV27 combines with J gene TRBJ1-5, with D possibly matching TRBD1 (5 bases). This CDR3 has 16 residues. Per the germline V gene, CDR1 is MNHEY and CDR2 is SMNVEV (reference sequence). V dropped 5 bases and J dropped 4 bases, with 18 bases sitting between them. The CDR3 nucleotides are TGTGCCAGCAGTCCGGAACTGACACGGGGGAATCAGCCCCAGCATTTT. It translates to CASSPELTRGNQPQHF.

This clone was counted a few times. The chain links TRBV28 to TRBJ1-2; TRBD1 matches at 11 bases. This CDR3 spans 15 amino acids. With V trimmed by 6 bases and J by 5 bases, 8 bases remained unmatched. Germline V gives CDR1 MDHEN, CDR2 SYDVKM. CDR3 DNA sequence: TGTGCCAGCAGCCGGCCGGGACAGGGGGTGTATGGCTACACCTTC. Translated: CASSRPGQGVYGYTF.

The chain is built from TRBV6-5 and TRBJ1-5; D is perhaps TRBD1 (6 bases). Germline V gene data show CDR1 as MNHEY and CDR2 as SVGAGI. V was pared by 8 bases and J by 7 bases, with 21 bases between. This CDR3 spans 15 amino acids. The CDR3 region has the DNA TGTGCCAGCCGGGGGGGGGCAGGCTCTCAGCAGCCCCAGCATTTT. Its translation: CASRGGAGSQQPQHF.

V gene TRBV5-8 combines with J gene TRBJ2-4, with no clear D. This CDR3 is built from 12 residues. The V gene's germline CDR1 is SGHTS and CDR2 YDEGEE. With 4 bases removed from V and 7 bases from J, the gap between germline ends came to 9 bases. In nucleotides, the CDR3 is TGTGCCAGCAGCCTCACTCCGAACATTCAGTACTTC. It is translated as CASSLTPNIQYF.

The genes are TRBV6-5 and TRBJ1-5; 8 positions match TRBD1. V shed 6 bases, J shed 0 bases, and the junction held 4 bases outside the gene matches. The CDR3 has 15 residues. Looked up from germline, CDR1 is MNHEY and CDR2 is SVGAGI. Here the CDR3 DNA reads TGTGCCAGCAGGGGACAGGCTTATAGCAATCAGCCCCAGCATTTT. Amino acid sequence: CASRGQAYSNQPQHF.

The J gene is TRBJ1-1, the V gene TRBV7-9; D ambiguous. Germline V gene data show CDR1 as SEHNR and CDR2 as FQNEAQ (reference sequence). The CDR3 runs 17 residues. Between the trimmed V and J ends, which lost 2 bases and 0 bases, there was a span of 16 bases. This CDR3 is CASSLLARLTMNTEAFF. The CDR3 DNA reads as TGTGCCAGCAGCTTACTTGCCAGGTTAACCATGAACACTGAAGCTTTCTTT.

The CDR3 spells CASSYGFYGYTF. Written as DNA, the CDR3 is TGTGCCAGCAGCTATGGCTTCTATGGCTACACCTTC. V and J are TRBV7-9 and TRBJ1-2; no reliable D call. The V end lost 4 bases, the J end lost 4 bases, and 7 bases lay between the germline ends. Germline V gene lookup returns CDR1 SEHNR and CDR2 FQNEAQ (reference sequence). The CDR3 runs 12 residues.

The chain joins TRBV2 to TRBJ1-1; 8 positions agree with TRBD1. CDR3 size: 14 residues. Germline V CDR1 and CDR2: SNHLY, FYNNEI. With 7 bases clipped from V and 4 bases from J, the junction kept 8 bases outside the gene matches. The CDR3 here is CASTGTGLGTEAFF. CDR3 nucleotides: TGTGCCAGCACTGGGACAGGACTGGGCACTGAAGCTTTCTTT.